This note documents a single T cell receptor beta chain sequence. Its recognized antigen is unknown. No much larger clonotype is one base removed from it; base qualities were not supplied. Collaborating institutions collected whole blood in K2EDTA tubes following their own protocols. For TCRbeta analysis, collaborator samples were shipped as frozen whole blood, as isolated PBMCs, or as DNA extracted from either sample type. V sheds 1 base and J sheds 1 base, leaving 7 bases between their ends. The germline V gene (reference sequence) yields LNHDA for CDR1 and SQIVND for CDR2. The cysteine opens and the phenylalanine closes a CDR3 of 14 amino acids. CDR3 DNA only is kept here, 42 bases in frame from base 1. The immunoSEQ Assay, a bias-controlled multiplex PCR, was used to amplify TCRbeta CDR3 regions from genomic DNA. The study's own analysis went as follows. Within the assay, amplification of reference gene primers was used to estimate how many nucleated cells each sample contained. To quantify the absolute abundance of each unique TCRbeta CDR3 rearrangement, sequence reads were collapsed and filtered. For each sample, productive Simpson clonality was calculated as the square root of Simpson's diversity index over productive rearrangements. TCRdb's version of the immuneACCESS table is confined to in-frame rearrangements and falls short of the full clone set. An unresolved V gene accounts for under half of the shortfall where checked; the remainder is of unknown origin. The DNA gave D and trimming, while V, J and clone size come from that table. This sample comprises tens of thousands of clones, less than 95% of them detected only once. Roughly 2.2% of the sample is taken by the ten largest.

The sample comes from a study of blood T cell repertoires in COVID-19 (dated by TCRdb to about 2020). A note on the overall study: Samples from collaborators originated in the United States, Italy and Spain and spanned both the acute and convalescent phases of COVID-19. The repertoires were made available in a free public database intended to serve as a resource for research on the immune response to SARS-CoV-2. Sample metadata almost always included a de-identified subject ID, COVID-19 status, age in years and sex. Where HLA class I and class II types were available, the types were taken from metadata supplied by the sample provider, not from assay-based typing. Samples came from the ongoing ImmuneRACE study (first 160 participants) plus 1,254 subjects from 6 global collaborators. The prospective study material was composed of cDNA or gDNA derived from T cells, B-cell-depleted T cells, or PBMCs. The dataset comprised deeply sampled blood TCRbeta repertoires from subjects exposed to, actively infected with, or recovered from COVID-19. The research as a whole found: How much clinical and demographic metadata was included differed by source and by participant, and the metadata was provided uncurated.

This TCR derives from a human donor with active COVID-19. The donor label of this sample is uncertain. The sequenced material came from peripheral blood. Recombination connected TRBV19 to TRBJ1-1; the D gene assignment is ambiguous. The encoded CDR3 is CASSIAYGNTEAFF. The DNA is TGTGCCAGTAGTATAGCGTACGGGAACACTGAAGCTTTCTTT.